The clone carrying this TCR beta chain was recorded a few times. Antigen: not known. The data belong to a study of blood T cells in healthy people across ages. General observations from the study: Reliance upon unsorted PBMCs precluded definitive naive versus antigen-experienced comparison.

The CDR3 contains 13 residues. The V gene's germline CDR1 is SQVTM and CDR2 ANQGSEA. Unmatched junction bases numbered 6, after V lost 6 bases and J lost 2 bases. Every sample had a minimum of 7 million PBMCs isolated. Extraction yielded at least 5 micrograms of total RNA per sample. A second PCR, run for about 7 to 11 cycles, used a sample-barcoded 5' primer plus a J-beta primer mix. Each CDR3 protein gets one entry after TCRdb re-called the 5' RACE reads with MiXCR. The table has 700,000 to 900,000 distinct CDR3 sequences, around 24% seen once. This same sample was also taken into another study, of T cells of mothers and their children. As that study records: The yield was over 9 million TCR beta CDR3 reads from each mother and a few million from each child.

This sequence joins TRBV29-1 and TRBJ1-2; 7 bases match TRBD1. The sequenced material came from blood. The receptor's source is a boy between 10 and 17 years old in good health. Here the CDR3 reads CSVNRQGNYGYTF. DNA of the CDR3: TGCAGCGTGAACCGACAGGGAAACTATGGCTACACCTTC.